The 27 T cell receptor beta chains below all came from one sample that was sequenced in a study of beta chain features in type 1 diabetes. The authors reverse transcribed all of the isolated RNA, so sequencing captured expressed TCRB transcripts. Produced via immunoSEQ multiplex PCR; TCRdb's table is partial and in-frame only. The profile shows roughly 500,000 clones, about an eighth of them singletons. Sequencing used naive CD4+ T cells from blood. These receptors were collected from a woman between 18 and 30 years old in good health.

The V gene is TRBV28, the J gene TRBJ2-7; D uncertain. The germline V and J ends were trimmed by 6 bases and 5 bases, with 17 bases remaining between them. Germline V gene data show CDR1 as MDHEN and CDR2 as SYDVKM. This CDR3 has 14 residues. The chain's CDR3 is CASSLGPERNEQYV. CDR3 sequence (DNA): TGTGCCAGCAGCCTCGGTCCAGAGAGGAACGAGCAGTACGTC.

The gene calls are TRBV27 and TRBJ2-6; tentatively, D is TRBD1 (8 bases). The ends were cut back, 5 bases at V and 3 bases at J, with 29 bases in the middle. Germline CDR1 is MNHEY and CDR2 is SMNVEV (reference sequence). CDR3 size: 21 residues. CDR3 region: CASSPRDTRTGRVFGANVLTF. CDR3 nucleotide sequence: TGTGCCAGCAGTCCTAGAGACACCAGGACAGGGAGGGTCTTTGGGGCCAACGTCCTGACTTTC.

This clone was found a few times. The chain recombines TRBV2 with TRBJ2-3; no clear D. The germline V and J ends were trimmed by 8 bases and 4 bases, with 10 bases remaining between them. CDR3 length equals 12 residues. CDR1 and CDR2 from the germline V gene are SNHLY and FYNNEI. CDR3: CASDLVADTQYF. CDR3 DNA sequence: TGTGCCAGCGACCTTGTGGCAGATACGCAGTATTTT.

The rearrangement joins TRBV7-9 to TRBJ1-3; D is uncertain. Germline V lookup: CDR1 SEHNR, CDR2 FQNEAQ (reference sequence). The CDR3 totals 12 residues. The V gene lost 10 bases and the J gene lost 3 bases, with 10 bases spanning the gap. CDR3 sequence reads: CATSRGGNTIYF. The CDR3 DNA is TGTGCCACCTCGAGAGGTGGAAACACCATATATTTT.

The rearrangement uses TRBV27 and TRBJ2-5; D ambiguous. Germline loops: CDR1 MNHEY, CDR2 SMNVEV (reference sequence). With 5 bases removed from V and 3 bases from J, the gap between germline ends came to 7 bases. This CDR3 spans 12 amino acids. CDR3 in amino acids: CASSGRKETQYF. The CDR3 DNA sequence: TGTGCCAGCAGTGGTCGTAAAGAGACCCAGTACTTC.

The table lists this clone with a few counts. This rearrangement joins TRBV15 to TRBJ2-1, with D maybe TRBD2 (6 bases). V was clipped by 0 bases and J by 4 bases, with 13 bases between them. Per the germline V gene, CDR1 is LNHNV and CDR2 is YYDKDF (reference sequence). There are 16 residues in the CDR3. The CDR3 DNA sequence: TGTGCCACCAGCAGAGATCTAGGCGGGGCTTACAATGAGCAGTTCTTC. It codes for CATSRDLGGAYNEQFF.

This rearrangement joins TRBV7-9 to TRBJ2-1; a weak D match, TRBD2 (8 bases). V lost 3 bases and J 10 bases, leaving 16 bases between the germline ends. CDR1 and CDR2 from the germline V gene are SEHNR and FQNEAQ (reference sequence). This CDR3 has 14 residues. CDR3 bases: TGTGCCAGCAGCTTGTTGGGACTAGGGGGCGAGCAGTTCTTC. Its translation: CASSLLGLGGEQFF.

The chain has TRBV19 and TRBJ2-7; D remains ambiguous. Trimming stripped 10 bases from V and 4 bases from J, with 11 bases between. CDR3 length: 11 amino acids. Germline V CDR1 and CDR2: LNHDA, SQIVND (reference sequence). In DNA, the CDR3 is TGTGCCACTACAGTCCCTTACGAGCAGTACTTC. It codes for CATTVPYEQYF.

This chain joins TRBV7-3 and TRBJ2-7; D possibly corresponds to TRBD2 (6 bases). V gave up 10 bases and J gave up 0 bases, with 10 bases separating them. The CDR3 totals 12 residues. Germline CDR1 SGHTA, CDR2 FQGTGA. The CDR3 here is CATGLLSYEQYF. The DNA of the CDR3 is TGTGCCACAGGACTACTCTCCTACGAGCAGTACTTC.

This clone was seen more than once but under ten times. The CDR3 protein is CASSLGRGPETQYF. The CDR3 nucleotides are TGTGCCAGCAGCTTAGGACGGGGGCCAGAGACCCAGTACTTC. The chain is built from TRBV7-2 and TRBJ2-5, with D possibly being TRBD1 or TRBD2 (6 bases each). From germline, CDR1 is SGHTA and CDR2 FQGNSA. This CDR3 has 14 residues. Trimming cost V 1 base and J 4 bases, with 10 bases left between them.

This sequence joins TRBV7-3 and TRBJ2-5; TRBD2 agrees at 7 bases. The V and J ends lost 1 base and 3 bases, in that order; junction bases with no gene match: 8. Germline lookup yields CDR1 SGHTA and CDR2 FQGTGA. The length of the CDR3 is 16 residues. CDR3 coding DNA: TGTGCCAGCAGCTTAAGCGCGATCGGGACTAAAGAGACCCAGTACTTC. Protein product: CASSLSAIGTKETQYF. Full variable domain (outside the CDR3, taken from reference TRBV7-3 and TRBJ2-5): GAGVSQTPSNKVTEKGKYVELRCDPISGHTALYWYRQSLGQGPEFLIYFQGTGAADDSGLPNDRFFAVRPEGSVSTLKIQRTERGDSAVYLCASSLSAIGTKETQYFGPGTRLLVL.

This clone was seen only a few times. The sample carries other DNA sequences with the same CDR3. V usage is TRBV18 and J usage is TRBJ2-2, with D possibly TRBD1 on 6 matching bases. This CDR3 is built from 14 residues. Trimming cost V 2 bases and J 8 bases, with 12 bases left between them. Germline V lookup: CDR1 KGHSH, CDR2 LQKENI. The CDR3 here is CASSPTGNTGELFF. CDR3 sequence (DNA): TGTGCCAGCTCACCAACAGGGAATACTGGGGAGCTGTTTTTT.

This clone was seen a few times. At one boundary the junction diverges from the germline segment, which might be a read error. The rearrangement links TRBV11-2 to TRBJ2-3; 15 nucleotides match TRBD2. The V gene's germline CDR1 is SGHAT and CDR2 FQNNGV. There are 16 residues in the CDR3. Here the CDR3 DNA reads TGTGCCAGCAGCTTAGAAGGACTAGCGGGAGGGCTTAAGGTACATTTT. As protein: CASSLEGLAGGLKVHF.

This clone was recorded at least ten times. Other DNA sequences from this sample encode an identical CDR3 as well. V and J are TRBV30 and TRBJ1-5; D may be TRBD1 (6 bases). Trimming took 0 bases from V and 0 from J, leaving 6 bases between them. Germline V lookup: CDR1 GTSNPN, CDR2 SVGIG (reference sequence). The CDR3 spans 14 residues. CDR3: CAWSVQGSNQPQHF. The CDR3 DNA reads TGTGCCTGGAGTGTACAGGGTAGCAATCAGCCCCAGCATTTT.

The chain carries TRBV5-1 and TRBJ2-1, with unresolved D. Trimming removed 7 bases at V and 2 bases at J, with 16 bases between. The CDR3 spans 15 residues. Germline values: CDR1 SGHRS, CDR2 YFSETQ. The CDR3: CASRLGMGTYNEQFF. In DNA form, the CDR3 reads TGCGCCAGCCGCCTGGGGATGGGGACCTACAATGAGCAGTTCTTC.

This clone was seen a handful of times. The V gene is TRBV29-1, the J gene TRBJ1-1; 7 bases are shared with TRBD1. After removal of 4 bases from V and 1 base from J, the junction contained 6 bases not matched to a gene. Germline lookup yields CDR1 SQVTM and CDR2 ANQGSEA. The CDR3 consists of 14 residues. The CDR3 loop reads CSVGGGPKNTEAFF. In DNA form, the CDR3 reads TGCAGCGTTGGAGGGGGCCCCAAGAACACTGAAGCTTTCTTT.

The V call is TRBV7-2, the J call TRBJ2-7, with 7 bases matching TRBD2. CDR1 and CDR2 from the germline V gene are SGHTA and FQGNSA. V was pared by 4 bases and J by 5 bases, with 14 bases of the junction left unmatched. CDR3 length equals 16 residues. CDR3 coding DNA: TGTGCCAGCAGCTCGAGATTCCGGGGGGTAATGGACGAGCAGTACTTC. This codes for CASSSRFRGVMDEQYF.

The DNA for the CDR3 is TGTGCCAGCAGTGCGGACATCCTCCAAGAGACCCAGTACTTC. Amino acid sequence: CASSADILQETQYF. This chain uses TRBV6-1 with TRBJ2-5; TRBD1 might be the D (5 bases). The CDR3 is 14 amino acids. CDR1 and CDR2 (germline): MNHNS, SASEGT. V was pared by 4 bases and J by 1 base, with 10 bases between.

This clone showed up just a few times. The CDR3 sequence is CASSLAATGGSPLHF. The CDR3 coding sequence is TGTGCCAGCAGCCTCGCGGCTACAGGGGGGTCACCCCTCCACTTT. The chain is built from TRBV7-3 and TRBJ1-6; 8 positions match TRBD1. CDR1 SGHTA and CDR2 FQGTGA come from the germline V gene. The ends lost 5 bases at V and 10 bases at J; junction bases unmatched: 10. This CDR3 has 15 residues.

The chain recombines TRBV11-2 with TRBJ2-5; no firm D call. This CDR3 is built from 13 residues. From germline, CDR1 is SGHAT and CDR2 FQNNGV. Between the trimmed V and J ends, which lost 3 bases and 1 base, there was a span of 6 bases. In nucleotides, the CDR3 is TGTGCCAGCAGCTTCTCTATCCAAGAGACCCAGTACTTC. It encodes CASSFSIQETQYF.

Turning to this clone: Mismatch with germline at one junction end may stem from a read error. The gene calls are TRBV5-6 and TRBJ2-4; the match to TRBD1 covers 8 bases. Germline loops: CDR1 SGHDT, CDR2 YYEEEE. This CDR3 is built from 14 residues. The CDR3 DNA sequence: TGTGCCAGCAGAGAGGCCGGGACAGGAGACTCATGGGACTTC. Amino acid sequence: CASREAGTGDSWDF. The full variable domain, with the rest looked up from reference TRBV5-6 and TRBJ2-4, is DAGVTQSPTHLIKTRGQQVTLRCSPKSGHDTVSWYQQALGQGPQFIFQYYEEEERQRGNFPDRFSGHQFPNYSSELNVNALLLGDSALYLCASREAGTGDSWDFGAGTRLSVL.

For this clone: This specimen includes other DNA sequences encoding the same CDR3. V is TRBV18 and J is TRBJ2-6; D is undetermined. The CDR3 spans 15 residues. V was trimmed by 1 base and J by 4 bases, leaving 8 bases between them. Germline assignment: CDR1 KGHSH and CDR2 LQKENI. The DNA of the CDR3 is TGTGCCAGCTCACCACAGGGTTCCGGGGCCAACGTCCTGACTTTC. Amino acid sequence: CASSPQGSGANVLTF.

This clone was seen more than once but under ten times. The V and J genes are TRBV5-1 and TRBJ2-7, with 7 bases matching TRBD1. V gave up 4 bases and J gave up 5 bases; unmatched junction bases: 9. This CDR3 is 14 amino acids long. Germline values: CDR1 SGHRS, CDR2 YFSETQ. The CDR3 DNA sequence: TGCGCCAGCAGCAATCCAGGGGGAGATCACGAGCAGTACTTC. Translated, it gives CASSNPGGDHEQYF.

The V gene is TRBV9, the J gene TRBJ2-5; the match to TRBD2 covers 13 bases. Germline trimming cut 2 bases from V and 3 bases from J; bases unmatched to any gene: 7. Germline loops: CDR1 SGDLS, CDR2 YYNGEE. The CDR3 has 17 residues. CDR3: CASSVRTSGGSEETQYF. The CDR3 coding sequence is TGTGCCAGCAGCGTTCGGACTAGCGGGGGATCAGAAGAGACCCAGTACTTC.

V is TRBV5-1 and J is TRBJ2-7, with TRBD1 matching over 9 bases. Germline lookup yields CDR1 SGHRS and CDR2 YFSETQ. The V gene end was trimmed by 4 bases and the J gene end by 2 bases; junction bases not matched to a gene: 4. CDR3 length: 14 amino acids. The CDR3 sequence is CASSTRQGAYEQYF. The CDR3 coding sequence is TGCGCCAGCAGCACACGACAGGGGGCCTACGAGCAGTACTTC.

The chain has TRBV6-6 and TRBJ2-3; no definite D call. CDR3 length: 15 residues. Trimming took off 2 bases at V and 0 bases at J, with 9 bases between the two ends. CDR1 is MNHNY and CDR2 is SVGAGI in the germline V gene (reference sequence). The CDR3 region is CASSYGTTSTDTQYF. CDR3 coding DNA: TGTGCCAGCAGTTACGGCACCACTAGCACAGATACGCAGTATTTT.

This chain connects TRBV7-2 to TRBJ2-5; TRBD2 matches at 9 bases. Germline CDR1 is SGHTA and CDR2 is FQGNSA. The CDR3 sequence is 17 residues long. The V gene end was trimmed by 5 bases and the J gene end by 3 bases; junction bases not matched to a gene: 13. The CDR3 spells CASSILLRLAGKETQYF. The CDR3 DNA sequence: TGTGCCAGCAGCATCCTTCTACGGCTAGCGGGGAAAGAGACCCAGTACTTC.